Presented here are 17 T cell receptor beta chains from one specimen sequenced in a study of control samples from healthy donors and cancer patients. Generated by immunoSEQ multiplex PCR, the TCRdb table keeps only in-frame clones and is missing some. The table has some 150,000 clones, under 95% seen once. The material sequenced was blood. The receptors here all came from a man aged 35-49 years in good health.

This chain connects TRBV7-8 to TRBJ2-2, with 8 bases matching TRBD2. This CDR3 is 15 amino acids long. Germline V gene data show CDR1 as SGHVS and CDR2 as FQNEAQ. V was clipped by 5 bases and J by 6 bases; unmatched bases: 8. This CDR3 reads CASSQVPGLAGELFF. The CDR3 DNA follows: TGTGCCAGCAGCCAAGTCCCGGGACTAGCCGGGGAGCTGTTTTTT.

This clone was observed once. The rearrangement uses TRBV6-5 and TRBJ1-2, with unresolved D. The CDR3 contains 13 residues. Germline V gives CDR1 MNHEY, CDR2 SVGAGI. V was trimmed by 0 bases and J by 4 bases, leaving 6 bases between them. CDR3: CASSYSQTYGYTF. CDR3 nucleotide sequence: TGTGCCAGCAGTTACTCACAGACCTATGGCTACACCTTC.

This chain uses TRBV6-5 with TRBJ2-7; TRBD2 aligns across 8 bases. The germline gives CDR1 MNHEY, CDR2 SVGAGI. This CDR3 is 15 amino acids long. The trim removed 6 bases at V and 2 bases at J, leaving 9 bases unmatched. CDR3 sequence reads: CASSPVEAGAYEQYF. The DNA of the CDR3 is TGTGCCAGCAGCCCAGTCGAAGCGGGGGCCTACGAGCAGTACTTC.

The chain carries TRBV7-2 and TRBJ1-5; 7 nucleotides line up with TRBD1. The J segment lost 2 bases and the V segment lost 3 bases, leaving 4 bases of the junction unmatched. The length of the CDR3 is 15 residues. Looked up from germline, CDR1 is SGHTA and CDR2 is FQGNSA. The CDR3 DNA sequence: TGTGCCAGCAGCTTCGACAGGGTTCGCAATCAGCCCCAGCATTTT. Protein product: CASSFDRVRNQPQHF.

In regard to this clone: The same CDR3 also results from other DNA sequences found in this sample. The CDR3 loop reads CASSVEGDTEAFF. In nucleotides, the CDR3 is TGTGCCAGCAGCGTAGAGGGGGACACTGAAGCTTTCTTT. The V call is TRBV9, the J call TRBJ1-1, with D perhaps TRBD1 (6 bases). Germline V gene lookup returns CDR1 SGDLS and CDR2 YYNGEE. This CDR3 is 13 amino acids long. V was shortened by 0 bases and J by 3 bases, with 6 bases between the two germline ends.

This sequence joins TRBV6-5 and TRBJ2-7; no firm D call. V dropped 2 bases and J dropped 7 bases, with 15 bases sitting between them. This CDR3 is built from 14 residues. Germline CDR1 reads MNHEY; CDR2 reads SVGAGI. CDR3 coding DNA: TGTGCCAGCAGTTACAAACTGGGCCTTCGGGAGCAGTACTTC. Residues: CASSYKLGLREQYF.

In this sample, this clone turned up a few times. V and J are TRBV11-2 and TRBJ1-1; no clear D gene. The V end lost 5 bases, the J end lost 11 bases, and 12 bases lay between the germline ends. The length of the CDR3 is 11 residues. Looked up from germline, CDR1 is SGHAT and CDR2 is FQNNGV. CDR3 sequence reads: CASSGRGEAFF. In DNA, the CDR3 is TGTGCCAGCAGCGGACGCGGTGAGGCTTTCTTT.

The chain joins TRBV10-2 to TRBJ2-5; 7 bases fit TRBD1. The germline V gene has CDR1 WSHSY and CDR2 SAAADI. V dropped 7 bases and J dropped 2; count of bases not matched to a gene: 4. The CDR3 contains 13 residues. Here the CDR3 reads CASTRTGQETQYF. The CDR3 DNA reads TGCGCCAGCACGAGGACAGGACAAGAGACCCAGTACTTC.

The chain joins TRBV9 to TRBJ2-1; perhaps TRBD2 as D (6 bases). This CDR3 is 16 amino acids long. Germline values: CDR1 SGDLS, CDR2 YYNGEE. The V and J ends lost 4 bases and 7 bases respectively, with 21 bases between them. The CDR3 region is CASSNPRRRAGNEQFF. The CDR3 DNA follows: TGTGCCAGCAGCAACCCACGGAGGCGGGCGGGGAATGAGCAGTTCTTC. Full variable domain (remainder filled in from reference TRBV9 and TRBJ2-1): DSGVTQTPKHLITATGQRVTLRCSPRSGDLSVYWYQQSLDQGLQFLIQYYNGEERAKGNILERFSAQQFPDLHSELNLSSLELGDSALYFCASSNPRRRAGNEQFFGPGTRLTVL.

V and J are TRBV5-8 and TRBJ1-1; D gene uncertain. The V gene's germline CDR1 is SGHTS and CDR2 YDEGEE. CDR3 length: 13 amino acids. Trimming pared 2 bases from V and 1 base from J, leaving 6 bases between. The CDR3 DNA sequence: TGTGCCAGCAGCTTATTAAGGAACACTGAAGCTTTCTTT. It translates to CASSLLRNTEAFF.

The V call is TRBV27, the J call TRBJ2-7; D unclear. In germline, CDR1 is MNHEY, CDR2 SMNVEV (reference sequence). V was trimmed by 3 bases and J by 3 bases, leaving 9 bases between them. This CDR3 contains 13 residues. CDR3 sequence: CASSFGSNYEQYF. The CDR3 DNA reads as TGTGCCAGCAGTTTTGGATCGAACTACGAGCAGTACTTC.

This chain connects TRBV4-2 to TRBJ2-7; the match to TRBD2 covers 9 bases. V was clipped by 6 bases and J by 4 bases; unmatched bases: 7. CDR3 length equals 14 residues. Germline assignment: CDR1 LGHNA and CDR2 YNFKEQ. The CDR3 coding sequence is TGTGCCAGCAGTCCGGAAGCGGGAGGATACGAGCAGTACTTC. Translating gives CASSPEAGGYEQYF.

The rearrangement joins TRBV6-5 to TRBJ1-6; D not certain. V was trimmed by 0 bases and J by 10 bases, leaving 16 bases between them. The V gene's germline CDR1 is MNHEY and CDR2 SVGAGI. There are 16 residues in the CDR3. Here the CDR3 DNA reads TGTGCCAGCAGTTACTCTCGGGTTATATGGTACTCACCCCTCCACTTT. As protein: CASSYSRVIWYSPLHF.

The rearrangement uses TRBV9 and TRBJ2-7; 9 bases match TRBD1. V trimming: 4 bases; J trimming: 5 bases; junction bases outside the gene matches: 10. This CDR3 contains 15 residues. From germline, CDR1 is SGDLS and CDR2 YYNGEE. CDR3 nucleotide sequence: TGTGCCAGCAGCCTAACCGGGACAGGGATCCACGAGCAGTACTTC. It encodes CASSLTGTGIHEQYF.

This clone has only one observation. This chain connects TRBV3-1 (or the pseudogene TRBV3-2) to TRBJ2-1, with TRBD2 matching over 11 bases. The J segment lost 6 bases and the V segment lost 1 base, leaving 17 bases of the junction unmatched. Germline V gives CDR1 LGHDT, CDR2 YNNKEL (reference sequence). The CDR3 spans 20 residues. The CDR3 sequence: CASSQGISPTSGTRINEQFF. Here the CDR3 DNA reads TGTGCCAGCAGCCAAGGAATATCTCCGACTAGCGGGACAAGGATCAATGAGCAGTTCTTC.

The chain links TRBV27 to TRBJ2-3; TRBD2 aligns across 9 bases. The CDR3 consists of 15 residues. With V trimmed by 5 bases and J by 6 bases, 9 bases remained unmatched. Looked up from germline, CDR1 is MNHEY and CDR2 is SMNVEV (reference sequence). This CDR3 reads CASSTYSGGRDTQYF. The CDR3 DNA reads as TGTGCCAGCAGTACGTATAGCGGGGGTAGGGATACGCAGTATTTT.

The chain has TRBV6-5 and TRBJ1-4, with D perhaps matching TRBD1 (6 bases). V was cut by 11 bases and J by 7 bases, with 14 bases left in between. The CDR3 is made up of 12 amino acids. Germline lookup yields CDR1 MNHEY and CDR2 SVGAGI. CDR3 residues: CAVRGRGEKLFF. The CDR3 bases are TGTGCCGTACGGGGGCGGGGTGAAAAACTGTTTTTT.